A selection of T cell receptor beta chains follows, all from one sample in a study of OX40 agonist ivuxolimab in advanced cancers. Data came from immunoSEQ multiplex PCR; TCRdb stores just in-frame clones and leaves some out. The table lists 80,000 to 95,000 clones, about 88% of them singletons, with 0.72% in the top ten. Here the sequenced sample was CD4+ or CD8+ T cells sorted from blood, taken in a trial of the OX40 agonist ivuxolimab. The origin of the receptors is an adult with an advanced solid tumor such as melanoma, head and neck, liver or kidney cancer. The CDR3 runs from the conserved cysteine through the conserved F or W. A D gene is named only where the DNA matches it firmly. Not all rows give a size; the values are once, few, many and, for expanded clones, a class.

V	D	J	size	DNA	CDR3
TRBV6-5	NA	TRBJ1-2	NA	TGTGCCAGCAGAGAGGGACGGTCTTATGGCTACACCTTC	CASREGRSYGYTF
TRBV7-2	NA	TRBJ2-3	NA	TGTGCCAGCAGTTATTTCACAGATACGCAGTATTTT	CASSYFTDTQYF
TRBV5-4	TRBD1	TRBJ2-7	NA	TGTGCCAGCAGCTTGGACCCAGGGGGCTCCTACGAGCAGTACTTC	CASSLDPGGSYEQYF
TRBV5-1	NA	TRBJ1-1	NA	TGCGCCAGCAAAGGGGATACCCTGAACACTGAAGCTTTCTTT	CASKGDTLNTEAFF
TRBV30	TRBD1	TRBJ1-3	few	TGTGCCTGGAGTGTACGACAGGGGGCTGGAAACACCATATATTTT	CAWSVRQGAGNTIYF
TRBV30	NA	TRBJ1-1	NA	TGTGCCTGGACGACAGTTAGGGGGACTGAAGCTTTCTTT	CAWTTVRGTEAFF
TRBV11-3	TRBD2	TRBJ2-1	NA	TGTGCCAGCAGCCTCCTAGCGGCCAATGAGCAGTTCTTC	CASSLLAANEQFF
TRBV19	TRBD1	TRBJ1-4	NA	TGTGCCAGTAGAAAGGGGGCCGCAACTAATGAAAAACTGTTTTTT	CASRKGAATNEKLFF
TRBV19	TRBD1	TRBJ1-3	NA	TGTGCCAGTAGGACCTGGACAGGGCGGACTGGAAACACCATATATTTT	CASRTWTGRTGNTIYF
TRBV10-3	TRBD1	TRBJ2-7	NA	TGTGCCATCAGGACAGGGGGCTTCGAGCAGTACTTC	CAIRTGGFEQYF
TRBV28	TRBD2	TRBJ2-7	few	TGTGCCAGCAGTTTCTCACTAGCGAGCCTATCCTACGAGCAGTACTTC	CASSFSLASLSYEQYF
TRBV14	NA	TRBJ1-2	NA	TGTGCCAGCAGCCCCTCGACTGATCGCCGTGGCTACACCTTC	CASSPSTDRRGYTF
TRBV2	NA	TRBJ1-4	NA	TGTGCCAGCAGGACGGACGGTGGGGGGATAAAACTGTTTTTT	CASRTDGGGIKLFF
TRBV9	NA	TRBJ1-6	NA	TGTGCCAGCAGCGGAGGGGTCGATTCACCCCTCCACTTT	CASSGGVDSPLHF
TRBV2	NA	TRBJ2-1	few	TGTGCCAGCAGTGAACGGGTGCGGCAGGGGCGTACTTCGGGGTACAATGAGCAGTTCTTC	CASSERVRQGRTSGYNEQFF
TRBV19	NA	TRBJ2-5	NA	TGTGCCAGTAGTGGCTCTAGGGAAGAGACCCAGTACTTC	CASSGSREETQYF
TRBV27	TRBD1	TRBJ1-2	NA	TGTGCCAGCAGTTTATGGGGGACAGGGACGCTCTATGGCTACACCTTC	CASSLWGTGTLYGYTF
TRBV2	TRBD2	TRBJ2-2	NA	TGTGCCAGCAAGGGACTAGCGGGGGGCAGGGCCGGGGAGCTGTTTTTT	CASKGLAGGRAGELFF
TRBV7-8	TRBD1	TRBJ2-6	NA	TGTGCCAGCAGCGATCCGGGACAGGGGTTTGGGGCCAACGTCCTGACTTTC	CASSDPGQGFGANVLTF
TRBV30	NA	TRBJ1-5	few	TGTGCCTGGAGTGTAAACAGCAATCAGCCCCAGCATTTT	CAWSVNSNQPQHF
TRBV11-2	TRBD1	TRBJ1-2	NA	TGTGCCAGCAGCTTAGGCAGGGGGCACGGTGGCTACACCTTC	CASSLGRGHGGYTF
TRBV9	NA	TRBJ2-1	NA	TGTGCCACTACTCCCCTTTTAAAGGGGCATGAGCAGTTCTTC	CATTPLLKGHEQFF
TRBV6-5	NA	TRBJ1-3	NA	TGTGCCAGCCGTCCGAGGGGTGGAAACACCATATATTTT	CASRPRGGNTIYF
TRBV7-9	NA	TRBJ2-5	NA	TGTGCCAGCACCGGGGAAGGGGAGACCCAGTACTTC	CASTGEGETQYF
TRBV7-2	TRBD1	TRBJ1-5	NA	TGTGCCAGCAGCTTAATAGGGGGGACAGGGCTCTCGGGGCATCAGCCCCAGCATTTT	CASSLIGGTGLSGHQPQHF
TRBV19	NA	TRBJ2-2	NA	TGTGCCAGTAACGTCGGGCGAACCGGGGAGCTGTTTTTT	CASNVGRTGELFF
TRBV19	NA	TRBJ2-1	NA	TGTGCCAGTAGTAGCCGGGGAAAGGCCCGCGATGAGCAGTTCTTC	CASSSRGKARDEQFF
TRBV6-5	NA	TRBJ1-6	NA	TGTGCCAGCAGTTACGGCAGGGCTTATAATTCACCCCTCCACTTT	CASSYGRAYNSPLHF
TRBV18	NA	TRBJ2-5	NA	TGTGCCAGCTCACTGGGACTGCAAGAGACCCAGTACTTC	CASSLGLQETQYF
TRBV19	NA	TRBJ1-3	NA	TGTGCCAGTAGTATTGAGAGCCACGGCTCTGGAAACACCATATATTTT	CASSIESHGSGNTIYF
TRBV5-6	NA	TRBJ2-6	NA	TGTGCCAGCAGCTTCACTAGCTCTGGGGCCAACGTCCTGACTTTC	CASSFTSSGANVLTF
TRBV12-2	NA	TRBJ2-1	NA	TGTGCAAGTCGCTTAGCGGCCCCAGCGGGAGAGACCGGGGCCTCCTACAATGAGCAGTTCTTC	CASRLAAPAGETGASYNEQFF